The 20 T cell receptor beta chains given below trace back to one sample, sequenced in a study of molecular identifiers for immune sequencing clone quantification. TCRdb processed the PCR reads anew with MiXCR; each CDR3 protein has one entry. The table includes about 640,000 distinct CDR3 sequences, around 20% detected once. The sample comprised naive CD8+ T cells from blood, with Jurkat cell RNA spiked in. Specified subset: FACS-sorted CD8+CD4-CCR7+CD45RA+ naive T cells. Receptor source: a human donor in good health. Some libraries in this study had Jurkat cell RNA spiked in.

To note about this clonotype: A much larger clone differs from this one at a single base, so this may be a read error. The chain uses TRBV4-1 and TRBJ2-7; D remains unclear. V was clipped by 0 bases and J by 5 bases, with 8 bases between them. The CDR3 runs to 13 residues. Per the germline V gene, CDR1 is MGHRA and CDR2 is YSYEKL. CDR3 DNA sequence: TGCGCCAGCAGCCAAGATGTGTGGGACGAGCAGTACTTC. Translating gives CASSQDVWDEQYF.

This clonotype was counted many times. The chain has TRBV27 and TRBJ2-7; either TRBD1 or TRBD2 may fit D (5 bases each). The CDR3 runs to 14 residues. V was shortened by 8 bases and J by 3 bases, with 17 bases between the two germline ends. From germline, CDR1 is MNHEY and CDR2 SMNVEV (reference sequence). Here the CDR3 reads CASSWGPQYYEQYF. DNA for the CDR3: TGTGCCAGCTCCTGGGGACCGCAGTACTACGAGCAGTACTTC.

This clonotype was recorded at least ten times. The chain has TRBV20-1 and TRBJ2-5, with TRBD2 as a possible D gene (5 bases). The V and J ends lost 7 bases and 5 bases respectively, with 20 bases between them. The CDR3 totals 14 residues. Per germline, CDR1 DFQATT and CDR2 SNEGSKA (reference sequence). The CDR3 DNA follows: TGCAGTGGAAGATTTGGCGGGCTGGCGGAGACCCAGTACTTC. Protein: CSGRFGGLAETQYF.

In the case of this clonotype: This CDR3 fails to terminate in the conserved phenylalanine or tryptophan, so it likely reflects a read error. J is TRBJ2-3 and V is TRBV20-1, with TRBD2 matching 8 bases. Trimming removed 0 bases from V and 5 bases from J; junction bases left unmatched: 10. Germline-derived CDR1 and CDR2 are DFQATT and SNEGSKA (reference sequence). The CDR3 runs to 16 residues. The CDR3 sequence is CSARDLRGGPGDTQYL. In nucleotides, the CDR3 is TGCAGTGCTAGAGATCTCCGGGGGGGCCCGGGAGATACGCAGTATCTT.

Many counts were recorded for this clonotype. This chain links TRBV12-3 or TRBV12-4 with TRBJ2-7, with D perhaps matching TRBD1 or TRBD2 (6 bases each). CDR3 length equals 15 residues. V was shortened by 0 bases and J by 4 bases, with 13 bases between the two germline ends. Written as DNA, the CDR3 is TGTGCCAGCAGTTTAGCGGGGGGCCGGACTTACGAGCAGTACTTC. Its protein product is CASSLAGGRTYEQYF.

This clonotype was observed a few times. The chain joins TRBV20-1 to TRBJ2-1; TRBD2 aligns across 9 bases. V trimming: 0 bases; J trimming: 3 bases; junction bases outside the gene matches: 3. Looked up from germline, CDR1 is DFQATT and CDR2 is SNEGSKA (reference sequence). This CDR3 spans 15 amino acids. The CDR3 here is CSARELAGIYNEQFF. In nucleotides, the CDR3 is TGCAGTGCTAGAGAGCTAGCGGGAATCTACAATGAGCAGTTCTTC.

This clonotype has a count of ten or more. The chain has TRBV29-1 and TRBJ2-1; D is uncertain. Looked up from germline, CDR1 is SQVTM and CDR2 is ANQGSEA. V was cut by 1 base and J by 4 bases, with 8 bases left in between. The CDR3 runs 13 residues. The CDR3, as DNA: TGCAGCGTTGAAGCGAGAAATTACAATGAGCAGTTCTTC. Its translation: CSVEARNYNEQFF.

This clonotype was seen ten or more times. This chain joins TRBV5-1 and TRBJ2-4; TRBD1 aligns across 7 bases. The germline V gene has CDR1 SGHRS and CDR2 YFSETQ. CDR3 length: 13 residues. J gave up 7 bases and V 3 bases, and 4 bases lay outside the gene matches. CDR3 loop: CASSSDRDNIQYF. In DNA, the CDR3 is TGCGCCAGCAGCTCCGACAGGGATAACATTCAGTACTTC.

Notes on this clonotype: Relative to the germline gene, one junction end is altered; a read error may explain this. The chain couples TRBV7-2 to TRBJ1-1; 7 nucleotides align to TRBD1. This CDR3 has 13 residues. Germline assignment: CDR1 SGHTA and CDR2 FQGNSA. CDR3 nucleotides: TGTGCCAGCAGCGTCACAGGGGTGACTGAAGCTTCCTTC. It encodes CASSVTGVTEASF. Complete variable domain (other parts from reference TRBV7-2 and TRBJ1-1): GAGVSQSPSNKVTEKGKDVELRCDPISGHTALYWYRQSLGQGLEFLIYFQGNSAPDKSGLPSDRFSAERTGGSVSTLTIQRTQQEDSAVYLCASSVTGVTEASFGQGTRLTVV.

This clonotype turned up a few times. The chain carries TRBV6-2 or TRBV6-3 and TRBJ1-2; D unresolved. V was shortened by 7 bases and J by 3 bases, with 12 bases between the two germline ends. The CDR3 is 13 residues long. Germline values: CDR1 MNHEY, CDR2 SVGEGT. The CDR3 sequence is CASTYLDDYGYTF. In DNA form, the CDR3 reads TGTGCCAGCACCTATCTGGACGACTATGGCTACACCTTC.

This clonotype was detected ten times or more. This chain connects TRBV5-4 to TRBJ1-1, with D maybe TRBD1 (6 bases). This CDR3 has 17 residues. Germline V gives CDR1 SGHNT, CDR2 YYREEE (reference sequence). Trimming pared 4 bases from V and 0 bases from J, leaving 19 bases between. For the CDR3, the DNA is TGTGCCAGCAGCCAAGACAGGTATCCAAACATGAACACTGAAGCTTTCTTT. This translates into CASSQDRYPNMNTEAFF.

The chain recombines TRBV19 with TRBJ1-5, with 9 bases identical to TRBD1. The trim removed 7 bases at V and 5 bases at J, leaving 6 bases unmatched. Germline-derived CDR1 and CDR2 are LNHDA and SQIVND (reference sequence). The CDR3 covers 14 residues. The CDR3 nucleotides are TGTGCCAGTACCCTACAGGGGGCCTATCAGCCCCAGCATTTT. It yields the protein CASTLQGAYQPQHF.

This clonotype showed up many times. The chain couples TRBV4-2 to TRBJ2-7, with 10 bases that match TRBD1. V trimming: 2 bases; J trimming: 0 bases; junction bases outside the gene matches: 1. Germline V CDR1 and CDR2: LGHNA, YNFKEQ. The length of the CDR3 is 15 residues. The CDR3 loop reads CASSQWTGGSYEQYF. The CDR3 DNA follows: TGTGCCAGCAGCCAATGGACAGGGGGCTCCTACGAGCAGTACTTC.

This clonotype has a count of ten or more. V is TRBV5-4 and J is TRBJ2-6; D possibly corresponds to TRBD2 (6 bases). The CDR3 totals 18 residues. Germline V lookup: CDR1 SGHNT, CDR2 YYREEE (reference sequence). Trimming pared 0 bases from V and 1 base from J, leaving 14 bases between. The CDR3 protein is CASSLAGVTGSGANVLTF. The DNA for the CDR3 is TGTGCCAGCAGCTTGGCGGGAGTCACTGGTTCTGGGGCCAACGTCCTGACTTTC.

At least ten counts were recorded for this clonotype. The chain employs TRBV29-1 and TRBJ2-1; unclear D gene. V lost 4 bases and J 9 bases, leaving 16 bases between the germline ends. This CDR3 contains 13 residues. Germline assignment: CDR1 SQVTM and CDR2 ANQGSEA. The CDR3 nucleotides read TGCAGCGTTGGTTTGTTTGGCGATGGTGAGCAGTTCTTC. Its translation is CSVGLFGDGEQFF.

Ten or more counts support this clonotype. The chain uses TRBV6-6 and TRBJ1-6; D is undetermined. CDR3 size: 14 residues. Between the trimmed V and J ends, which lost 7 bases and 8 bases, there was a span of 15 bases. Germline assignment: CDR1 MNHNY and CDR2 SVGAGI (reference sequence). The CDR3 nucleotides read TGTGCCAGCACATTCGGCTCGTTCTATTCACCCCTCCACTTT. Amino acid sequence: CASTFGSFYSPLHF.

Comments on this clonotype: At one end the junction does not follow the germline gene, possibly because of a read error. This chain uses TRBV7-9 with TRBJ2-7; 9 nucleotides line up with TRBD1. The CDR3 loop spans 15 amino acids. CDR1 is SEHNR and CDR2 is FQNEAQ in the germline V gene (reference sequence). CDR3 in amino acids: CTSSNSGTGNDEQYF. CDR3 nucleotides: TGTACCAGCAGTAATTCCGGGACAGGGAACGACGAGCAGTACTTC.

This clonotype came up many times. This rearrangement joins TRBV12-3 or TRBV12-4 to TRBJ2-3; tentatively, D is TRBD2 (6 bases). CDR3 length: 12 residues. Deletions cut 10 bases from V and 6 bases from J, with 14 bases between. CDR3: CATLAESDTQYF. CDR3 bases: TGTGCCACCTTAGCGGAATCCGATACGCAGTATTTT.

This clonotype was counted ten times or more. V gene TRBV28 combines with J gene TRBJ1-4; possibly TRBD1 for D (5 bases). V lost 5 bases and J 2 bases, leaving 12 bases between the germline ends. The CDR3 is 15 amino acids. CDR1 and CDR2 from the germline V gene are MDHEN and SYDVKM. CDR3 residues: CASSKEGLTNEKLFF. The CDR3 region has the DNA TGTGCCAGCAGTAAGGAGGGACTCACTAATGAAAAACTGTTTTTT.

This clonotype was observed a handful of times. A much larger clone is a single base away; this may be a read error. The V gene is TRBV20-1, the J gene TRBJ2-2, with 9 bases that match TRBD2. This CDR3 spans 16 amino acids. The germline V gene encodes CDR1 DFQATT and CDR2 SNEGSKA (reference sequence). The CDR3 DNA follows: TGCAGTGCTAGAGTGCGAGAGCGGGAGGACACCGGGGAGCTGCTTTTT. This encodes CSARVREREDTGELLF.